This passage covers 27 T cell receptor beta chains from one sample sequenced in a study of control samples from healthy donors and cancer patients. Sequenced by immunoSEQ multiplex PCR; TCRdb stores in-frame clones only, minus some. The table lists 100,000 to 120,000 clones, around 82% of them singletons. The sample was blood. The source of these receptors is a woman aged 45-65 years in good health.

CDR3: CASSAAGQGNEKLFF. CDR3 DNA: TGCGCCAGCAGCGCTGCCGGACAGGGCAATGAAAAACTGTTTTTT. The V gene is TRBV5-1, the J gene TRBJ1-4, with 8 bases matching TRBD1. J was trimmed by 5 bases and V by 4 bases; bases with no gene match: 7. Germline V gene lookup returns CDR1 SGHRS and CDR2 YFSETQ. The CDR3 has 15 amino acids.

About this clone itself: The junction departs from germline at one end; a sequencing error may be responsible. V usage is TRBV3-1 (or the pseudogene TRBV3-2) and J usage is TRBJ2-1; TRBD2 aligns across 10 bases. This CDR3 contains 16 residues. The germline V gene has CDR1 LGHDT and CDR2 YNNKEL (reference sequence). The CDR3 sequence is CASSLSGLAGDNGQFF. The CDR3 nucleotides are TGTGCCAGCAGCCTTTCGGGGCTAGCGGGGGATAATGGGCAGTTCTTC.

The V gene is TRBV28, the J gene TRBJ2-3; TRBD1 matches at 9 bases. V was clipped by 2 bases and J by 3 bases; unmatched bases: 9. Germline V gene lookup returns CDR1 MDHEN and CDR2 SYDVKM. There are 17 residues in the CDR3. Here the CDR3 DNA reads TGTGCCAGCAGTTTAACGTCGGTAGGACAGGGGACAGATACGCAGTATTTT. Translating it yields CASSLTSVGQGTDTQYF.

The rearrangement uses TRBV19 and TRBJ2-3, with 10 bases fitting TRBD1. The germline V gene has CDR1 LNHDA and CDR2 SQIVND (reference sequence). This CDR3 has 15 amino acids. The V and J ends lost 4 bases and 4 bases, in that order; junction bases with no gene match: 5. The CDR3 protein is CASSRGQGIADTQYF. In nucleotides, the CDR3 is TGTGCCAGTAGTAGGGGACAGGGGATCGCAGATACGCAGTATTTT. The whole variable domain, remainder taken from reference TRBV19 and TRBJ2-3, is DGGITQSPKYLFRKEGQNVTLSCEQNLNHDAMYWYRQDPGQGLRLIYYSQIVNDFQKGDIAEGYSVSREKKESFPLTVTSAQKNPTAFYLCASSRGQGIADTQYFGPGTRLTVL.

The chain joins TRBV14 to TRBJ1-3; D is uncertain. The V and J ends lost 0 bases and 0 bases respectively, with 12 bases between them. CDR1 is SGHDN and CDR2 is FVKESK in the germline V gene. The CDR3 has 17 amino acids. This CDR3 is CASSQEVLLASGNTIYF. The CDR3 DNA reads TGTGCCAGCAGCCAAGAGGTCCTCTTAGCCTCTGGAAACACCATATATTTT.

The chain combines TRBV6-1 with TRBJ1-4; D might be TRBD1 (6 bases). Germline assignment: CDR1 MNHNS and CDR2 SASEGT. The germline V and J ends were trimmed by 1 base and 8 bases, with 17 bases remaining between them. CDR3 length: 16 residues. This chain's CDR3 is CASSEEAGGAWEKLFF. The CDR3 DNA reads as TGTGCCAGCAGTGAAGAGGCTGGGGGGGCATGGGAAAAACTGTTTTTT.

This clone was observed once. The rearrangement uses TRBV12-3 or TRBV12-4 and TRBJ1-1, with a weak D call TRBD1 (5 bases). This CDR3 has 12 amino acids. The V gene lost 6 bases and the J gene lost 7 bases, with 12 bases spanning the gap. CDR3 loop: CASSGQIDEAFF. As DNA, the CDR3 is TGTGCCAGCAGCGGACAAATAGATGAAGCTTTCTTT.

The chain has TRBV6-5 and TRBJ1-1, with D perhaps TRBD1 (6 bases). CDR1 is MNHEY, CDR2 SVGAGI, per germline. Deletions cut 6 bases from V and 3 bases from J, with 14 bases between. CDR3 size: 14 residues. CDR3 in amino acids: CASRTTGRDTEAFF. The CDR3 DNA follows: TGTGCCAGCAGGACCACAGGGAGGGACACTGAAGCTTTCTTT.

This chain connects TRBV3-1 (or the pseudogene TRBV3-2) to TRBJ1-1; 7 bases match TRBD1. CDR1 LGHDT and CDR2 YNNKEL come from the germline V gene (reference sequence). CDR3 length: 15 residues. After removal of 1 base from V and 4 bases from J, the junction contained 6 bases not matched to a gene. The CDR3 coding sequence is TGTGCCAGCAGCCAAGCGCTCAACAGGGGCACTGAAGCTTTCTTT. Protein product: CASSQALNRGTEAFF.

This clone showed up just once. The genes are TRBV29-1 and TRBJ2-7; 7 nucleotides line up with TRBD2. CDR1 is SQVTM and CDR2 is ANQGSEA in the germline V gene. The J segment lost 3 bases and the V segment lost 1 base, leaving 3 bases of the junction unmatched. The CDR3 is 13 residues long. The CDR3 here is CSVEASGSYEQYF. DNA for the CDR3: TGCAGCGTTGAAGCTAGCGGAAGCTACGAGCAGTACTTC.

V is TRBV2 and J is TRBJ2-7, with 7 positions matching TRBD2. The CDR3 totals 13 residues. Germline assignment: CDR1 SNHLY and CDR2 FYNNEI. The CDR3 nucleotides are TGTGCTTTACAACATGCCCGGACTAGTGAGCAGTACTTC. Its translation: CALQHARTSEQYF.

This sequence joins TRBV6-6 and TRBJ2-3; 7 bases map to TRBD2. The CDR3 loop spans 15 amino acids. V lost 7 bases and J lost 3; bases outside the gene matches: 10. The V gene's germline CDR1 is MNHNY and CDR2 SVGAGI (reference sequence). The CDR3 DNA reads as TGTGCCAGCATCGGGGGGAGGGATAGGACAGATACGCAGTATTTT. It yields the protein CASIGGRDRTDTQYF.

This chain uses TRBV5-6 with TRBJ2-6; 7 bases line up with TRBD1. Trimming took 4 bases from V and 0 from J; bases not matched to a gene: 13. Germline assignment: CDR1 SGHDT and CDR2 YYEEEE. This CDR3 comprises 19 residues. This chain's CDR3 is CASSAEPGTAFSGANVLTF. CDR3 nucleotide sequence: TGTGCCAGCAGCGCTGAACCCGGGACAGCTTTCTCTGGGGCCAACGTCCTGACTTTC.

The gene calls are TRBV5-1 and TRBJ2-1, with TRBD1 as a possible D gene (5 bases). V was trimmed by 4 bases and J by 4 bases, leaving 21 bases between them. Germline V lookup: CDR1 SGHRS, CDR2 YFSETQ. CDR3 size: 17 residues. This chain's CDR3 is CASSATGSILGYNEQFF. DNA of the CDR3: TGCGCCAGCAGCGCAACAGGATCCATACTCGGATACAATGAGCAGTTCTTC. Complete variable domain (other parts from reference TRBV5-1 and TRBJ2-1): KAGVTQTPRYLIKTRGQQVTLSCSPISGHRSVSWYQQTPGQGLQFLFEYFSETQRNKGNFPGRFSGRQFSNSRSEMNVSTLELGDSALYLCASSATGSILGYNEQFFGPGTRLTVL.

The rearrangement joins TRBV2 to TRBJ1-6; TRBD1 is a possible D gene (6 bases). V was clipped by 5 bases and J by 5 bases, with 10 bases between them. The CDR3 has 14 amino acids. CDR1 is SNHLY and CDR2 is FYNNEI in the germline V gene. The CDR3 coding sequence is TGTGCCAGCAGTTGGACAGAAAATAATTCACCCCTCCACTTT. This encodes CASSWTENNSPLHF.

On this clone: At the DNA level, this CDR3 is encoded by other sequences in the same sample as well. The chain couples TRBV24-1 to TRBJ1-5; D not certain. Germline loops: CDR1 KGHDR, CDR2 SFDVKD. This CDR3 contains 12 residues. V lost 9 bases to trimming and J lost 2 bases, with 7 bases between them. This chain's CDR3 is CATSDGNQPQHF. CDR3 nucleotides: TGTGCCACCTCCGACGGCAATCAGCCCCAGCATTTT.

This clone came up once. The chain employs TRBV7-2 and TRBJ2-7, with unresolved D. The V gene's germline CDR1 is SGHTA and CDR2 FQGNSA. The CDR3 has 12 residues. V was cut by 0 bases and J by 6 bases, with 6 bases left in between. The CDR3 reads CASSLAGFEQYF. In DNA form, the CDR3 reads TGTGCCAGCAGCTTAGCTGGGTTCGAGCAGTACTTC.

The gene calls are TRBV5-4 and TRBJ1-2, with 9 bases lining up with TRBD1. This CDR3 is 18 amino acids long. Germline V gene data show CDR1 as SGHNT and CDR2 as YYREEE (reference sequence). V lost 5 bases and J lost 4; bases outside the gene matches: 18. CDR3: CASSYWDRVVVPLYGYTF. The CDR3 DNA reads TGTGCCAGCAGTTATTGGGACAGGGTTGTCGTCCCCCTCTATGGCTACACCTTC. The full variable domain, completed using reference TRBV5-4 and TRBJ1-2, is ETGVTQSPTHLIKTRGQQVTLRCSSQSGHNTVSWYQQALGQGPQFIFQYYREEENGRGNFPPRFSGLQFPNYSSELNVNALELDDSALYLCASSYWDRVVVPLYGYTFGSGTRLTVV.

The chain couples TRBV6-8 to TRBJ1-2, with 8 bases matching TRBD1. CDR3 size: 15 residues. The V gene's germline CDR1 is MNHGY and CDR2 SAAAGT. The trim removed 6 bases at V and 3 bases at J, leaving 9 bases unmatched. CDR3 coding DNA: TGTGCCAGCAGCTACGGGACAGGCGGCGACTATGGCTACACCTTC. It specifies CASSYGTGGDYGYTF.

The chain has TRBV18 and TRBJ1-1; 10 nucleotides agree with TRBD1. Trimming removed 0 bases from V and 2 bases from J; junction bases left unmatched: 3. Germline loops: CDR1 KGHSH, CDR2 LQKENI. The CDR3 has 16 residues. CDR3 region: CASSPPGQGSNTEAFF. In DNA form, the CDR3 reads TGTGCCAGCTCACCACCGGGACAGGGGTCCAACACTGAAGCTTTCTTT.

CDR3 DNA sequence: TGTGCCAGCAGCTTACGGCGGGGGGGCCCAGATACGCAGTATTTT. Amino acids: CASSLRRGGPDTQYF. The V gene is TRBV7-3, the J gene TRBJ2-3, with 9 positions matching TRBD2. CDR3 size: 15 residues. The V gene's germline CDR1 is SGHTA and CDR2 FQGTGA. V lost 2 bases to trimming and J lost 4 bases; unmatched junction nucleotides: 4.

V and J are TRBV6-5 and TRBJ1-2; D possibly corresponds to TRBD1 (5 bases). There are 13 residues in the CDR3. Germline-derived CDR1 and CDR2 are MNHEY and SVGAGI. Trimming took 2 bases from V and 2 from J, leaving 6 bases between them. CDR3 residues: CASSYRDNYGYTF. The CDR3 DNA reads TGTGCCAGCAGTTACAGGGACAACTATGGCTACACCTTC.

This CDR3 is CASSLVGGTSGANVLTF. CDR3 DNA: TGTGCCAGCAGCTTAGTGGGGGGGACCTCTGGGGCCAACGTCCTGACTTTC. J is TRBJ2-6 and V is TRBV7-2; TRBD2 aligns across 7 bases. V gave up 1 base and J gave up 0 bases; unmatched junction bases: 3. The CDR3 has 17 residues. From germline, CDR1 is SGHTA and CDR2 FQGNSA. The whole variable domain, filled in from reference TRBV7-2 and TRBJ2-6, reads GAGVSQSPSNKVTEKGKDVELRCDPISGHTALYWYRQSLGQGLEFLIYFQGNSAPDKSGLPSDRFSAERTGGSVSTLTIQRTQQEDSAVYLCASSLVGGTSGANVLTFGAGSRLTVL.

This chain joins TRBV21-1 and TRBJ2-7; the D call in the table, TRBD2, was not verified against the DNA. TRBV21-1 corresponds to a pseudogene. The CDR3 runs 15 residues. CDR3 in amino acids: CASTTLAGDLYEQYF. The CDR3 nucleotides are TGTGCCAGCACCACACTAGCGGGAGACCTCTACGAGCAGTACTTC.

The chain is built from TRBV14 and TRBJ2-7, with 7 positions matching TRBD2. CDR3 size: 16 residues. In germline, CDR1 is SGHDN, CDR2 FVKESK. After removal of 0 bases from V and 0 bases from J, the junction contained 5 bases not matched to a gene. CDR3 region: CASSQETASGSYEQYF. The CDR3 nucleotides are TGTGCCAGCAGCCAAGAAACGGCTAGCGGCTCCTACGAGCAGTACTTC.

The chain has TRBV6-2 or TRBV6-3 and TRBJ1-6; the D is unclear. Between the trimmed V and J ends, which lost 0 bases and 10 bases, there was a span of 16 bases. The CDR3 is made up of 16 amino acids. Germline CDR1 and CDR2: MNHEY and SVGEGT. The DNA of the CDR3 is TGTGCCAGCAGTTACTCTCCCGGACTAGGCTACTCACCCCTCCACTTT. This codes for CASSYSPGLGYSPLHF.

The chain couples TRBV7-2 to TRBJ2-5, with D possibly matching TRBD1 (5 bases). V was trimmed by 1 base and J by 2 bases, leaving 11 bases between them. The CDR3 spans 15 residues. The V gene's germline CDR1 is SGHTA and CDR2 FQGNSA. This CDR3 is CASSLGRQRQETQYF. The CDR3 DNA is TGTGCCAGCAGCTTAGGGAGACAGAGACAAGAGACCCAGTACTTC.